The T cell receptor (beta chain) under discussion was sequenced for a study of blood T cells in healthy people across ages. The CDR3 extends over 15 amino acids. Trimming took 4 bases from V and 4 from J; bases not matched to a gene: 5. In germline, CDR1 is SGHNT, CDR2 YYREEE (reference sequence). This clonotype has just a few counts. It was with a sample-barcoded 5' primer and a J-beta primer mix that a second PCR of roughly 7 to 12 cycles was run. TCRdb reprocessed the 5' RACE reads with MiXCR, giving one entry per CDR3 protein. The data contain around 820,000 distinct CDR3 sequences, more than 20% of them singletons. These records were also assigned to another study, of T cells of mothers and their children.

The receptor's source is a boy between 5 and 17 years old in good health. V usage is TRBV5-4 and J usage is TRBJ2-2, with TRBD1 identical over 9 bases. The sequencing input was blood. CDR3 amino acids: CASSEMDRGTGELFF. CDR3 nucleotides: TGTGCCAGCAGCGAGATGGACAGGGGCACCGGGGAGCTGTTTTTT.